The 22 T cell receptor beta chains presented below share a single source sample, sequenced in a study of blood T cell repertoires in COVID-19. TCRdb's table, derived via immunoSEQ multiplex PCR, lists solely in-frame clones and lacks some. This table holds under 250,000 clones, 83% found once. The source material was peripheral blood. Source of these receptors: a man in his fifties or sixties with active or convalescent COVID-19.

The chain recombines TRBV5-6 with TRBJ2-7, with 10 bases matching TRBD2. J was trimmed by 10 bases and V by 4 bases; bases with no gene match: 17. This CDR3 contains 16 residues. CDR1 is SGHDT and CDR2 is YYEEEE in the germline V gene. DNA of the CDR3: TGTGCCAGCAGCGCCATTCCTAGCGGGGGAGAACCACCTCAGTACTTC. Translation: CASSAIPSGGEPPQYF.

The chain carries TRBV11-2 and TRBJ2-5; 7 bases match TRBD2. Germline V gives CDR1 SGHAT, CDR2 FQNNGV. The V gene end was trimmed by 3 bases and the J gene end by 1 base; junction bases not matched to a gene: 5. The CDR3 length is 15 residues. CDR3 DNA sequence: TGTGCCAGCAGCTTTTTGCCTAGCGGCCAAGAGACCCAGTACTTC. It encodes CASSFLPSGQETQYF.

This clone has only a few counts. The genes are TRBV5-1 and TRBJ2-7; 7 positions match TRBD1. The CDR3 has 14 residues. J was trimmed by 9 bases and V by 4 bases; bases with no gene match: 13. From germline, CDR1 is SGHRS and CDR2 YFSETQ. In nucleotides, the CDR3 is TGCGCCAGCAGCCCCCCCGGGACAGCGGTCGCGCAGTACTTC. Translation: CASSPPGTAVAQYF.

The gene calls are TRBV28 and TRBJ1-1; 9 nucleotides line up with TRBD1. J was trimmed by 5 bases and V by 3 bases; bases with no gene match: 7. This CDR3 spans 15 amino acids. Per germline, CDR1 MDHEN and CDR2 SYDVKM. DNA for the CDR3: TGTGCCAGCAGTTTTCAACAGGGGGCTTGGACTGAAGCTTTCTTT. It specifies CASSFQQGAWTEAFF.

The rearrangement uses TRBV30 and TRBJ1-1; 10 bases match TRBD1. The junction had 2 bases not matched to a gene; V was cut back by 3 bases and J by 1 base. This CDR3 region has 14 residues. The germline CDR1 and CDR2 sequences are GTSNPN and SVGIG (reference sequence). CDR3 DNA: TGTGCCTGGAGCCGGACAGGGGGGAACACTGAAGCTTTCTTT. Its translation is CAWSRTGGNTEAFF.

The CDR3 nucleotides are TGTGCCAGCAGCGTCCCGGGACAGGGGTTCCACGAGCAGTACTTC. Amino acid sequence: CASSVPGQGFHEQYF. The chain carries TRBV7-9 and TRBJ2-7, with 10 bases that match TRBD1. The trim removed 5 bases at V and 5 bases at J, leaving 9 bases unmatched. The CDR3 has 15 amino acids. From germline, CDR1 is SEHNR and CDR2 FQNEAQ (reference sequence).

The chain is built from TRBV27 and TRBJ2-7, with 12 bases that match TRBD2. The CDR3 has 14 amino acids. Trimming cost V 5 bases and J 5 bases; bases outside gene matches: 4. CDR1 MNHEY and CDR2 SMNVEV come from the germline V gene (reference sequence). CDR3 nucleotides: TGTGCCAGCAGTCGTGGGACTAGCGGGCACGAGCAGTACTTC. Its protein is CASSRGTSGHEQYF.

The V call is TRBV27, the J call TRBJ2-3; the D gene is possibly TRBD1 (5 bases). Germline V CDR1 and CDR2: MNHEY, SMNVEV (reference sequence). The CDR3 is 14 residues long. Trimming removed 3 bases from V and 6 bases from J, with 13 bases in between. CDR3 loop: CASSLGLVADTQYF. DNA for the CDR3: TGTGCCAGCAGTTTGGGGCTAGTGGCGGATACGCAGTATTTT.

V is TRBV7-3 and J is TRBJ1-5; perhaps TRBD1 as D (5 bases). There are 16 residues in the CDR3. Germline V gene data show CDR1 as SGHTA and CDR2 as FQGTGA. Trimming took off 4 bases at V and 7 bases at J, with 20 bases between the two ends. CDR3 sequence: CASSWGQPLHGQPQHF. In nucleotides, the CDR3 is TGTGCCAGCAGCTGGGGCCAGCCGCTCCATGGGCAGCCCCAGCATTTT.

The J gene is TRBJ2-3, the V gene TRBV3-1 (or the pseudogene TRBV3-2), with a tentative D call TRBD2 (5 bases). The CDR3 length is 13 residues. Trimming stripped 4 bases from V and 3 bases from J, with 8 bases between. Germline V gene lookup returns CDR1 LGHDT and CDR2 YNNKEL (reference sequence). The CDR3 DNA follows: TGTGCCAGCAGCCCGGAGGCAACAGATACGCAGTATTTT. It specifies CASSPEATDTQYF.

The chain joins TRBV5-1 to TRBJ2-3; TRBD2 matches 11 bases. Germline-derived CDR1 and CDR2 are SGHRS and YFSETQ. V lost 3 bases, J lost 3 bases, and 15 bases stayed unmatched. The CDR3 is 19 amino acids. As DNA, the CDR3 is TGCGCCAGCAGCTCCTTTACGACTAGCGGGGTTGGCCAAACAGATACGCAGTATTTT. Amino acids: CASSSFTTSGVGQTDTQYF.

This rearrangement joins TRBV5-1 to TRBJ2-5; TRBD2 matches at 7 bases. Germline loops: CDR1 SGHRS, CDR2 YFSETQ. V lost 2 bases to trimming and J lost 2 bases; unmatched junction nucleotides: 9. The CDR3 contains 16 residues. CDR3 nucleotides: TGCGCCAGCAGCTTCCGGTTGAGCGGGACTCAAGAGACCCAGTACTTC. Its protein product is CASSFRLSGTQETQYF.

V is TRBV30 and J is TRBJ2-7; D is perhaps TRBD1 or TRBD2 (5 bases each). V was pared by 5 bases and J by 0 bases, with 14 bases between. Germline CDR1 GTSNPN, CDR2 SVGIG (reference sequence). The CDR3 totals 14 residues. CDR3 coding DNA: TGTGCCTGGGGAGGTTGGGGCCTCTCCTACGAGCAGTACTTC. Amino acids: CAWGGWGLSYEQYF.

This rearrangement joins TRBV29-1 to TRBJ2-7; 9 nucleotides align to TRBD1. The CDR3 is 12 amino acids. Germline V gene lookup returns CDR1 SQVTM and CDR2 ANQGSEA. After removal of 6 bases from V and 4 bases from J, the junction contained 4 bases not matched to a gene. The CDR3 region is CSVRQGVYEQYF. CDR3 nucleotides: TGCAGCGTCAGACAGGGGGTATACGAGCAGTACTTC.

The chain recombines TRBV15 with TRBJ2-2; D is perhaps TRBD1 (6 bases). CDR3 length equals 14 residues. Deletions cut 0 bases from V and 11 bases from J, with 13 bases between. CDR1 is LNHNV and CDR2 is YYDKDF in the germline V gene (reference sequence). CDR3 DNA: TGTGCCACCAGCAGAGATCTCGGGACAATAGAGCTGTTTTTT. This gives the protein CATSRDLGTIELFF.

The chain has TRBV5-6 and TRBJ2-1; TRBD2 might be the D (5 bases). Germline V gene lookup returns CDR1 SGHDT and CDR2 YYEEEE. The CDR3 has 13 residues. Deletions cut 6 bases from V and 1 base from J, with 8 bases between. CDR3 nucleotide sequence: TGTGCCAGCAACCGACTATCCTACAATGAGCAGTTCTTC. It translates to CASNRLSYNEQFF.

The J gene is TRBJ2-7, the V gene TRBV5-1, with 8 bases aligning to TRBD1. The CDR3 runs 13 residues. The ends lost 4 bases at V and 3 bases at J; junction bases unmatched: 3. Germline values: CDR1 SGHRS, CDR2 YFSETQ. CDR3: CASSRTGNYEQYF. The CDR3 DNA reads TGCGCCAGCAGCCGGACAGGGAACTACGAGCAGTACTTC.

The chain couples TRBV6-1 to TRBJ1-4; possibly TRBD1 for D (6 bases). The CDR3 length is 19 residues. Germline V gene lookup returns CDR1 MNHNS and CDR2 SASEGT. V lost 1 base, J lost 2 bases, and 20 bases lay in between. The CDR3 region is CASSEEAGARGWTNEKLFF. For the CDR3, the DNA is TGTGCCAGCAGTGAAGAGGCGGGGGCGCGAGGTTGGACTAATGAAAAACTGTTTTTT.

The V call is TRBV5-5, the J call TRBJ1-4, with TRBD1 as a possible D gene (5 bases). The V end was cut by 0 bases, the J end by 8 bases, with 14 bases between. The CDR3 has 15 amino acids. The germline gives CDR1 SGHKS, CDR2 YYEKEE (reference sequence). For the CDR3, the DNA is TGTGCCAGCAGCTTGGTGGGGGACTTAAGGGAAAAACTGTTTTTT. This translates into CASSLVGDLREKLFF.

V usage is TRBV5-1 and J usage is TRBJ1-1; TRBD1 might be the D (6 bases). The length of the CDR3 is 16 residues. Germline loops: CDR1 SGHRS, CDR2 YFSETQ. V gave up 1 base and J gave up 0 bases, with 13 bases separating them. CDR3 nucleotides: TGCGCCAGCAGCTTGACAGGGAACGAGATGAACACTGAAGCTTTCTTT. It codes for CASSLTGNEMNTEAFF.

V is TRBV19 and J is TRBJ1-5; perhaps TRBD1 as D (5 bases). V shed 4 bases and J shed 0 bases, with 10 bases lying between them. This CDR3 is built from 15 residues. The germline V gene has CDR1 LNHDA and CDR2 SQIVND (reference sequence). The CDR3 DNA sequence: TGTGCCAGTAGTACAGGGCAGTATAGCAATCAGCCCCAGCATTTT. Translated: CASSTGQYSNQPQHF.

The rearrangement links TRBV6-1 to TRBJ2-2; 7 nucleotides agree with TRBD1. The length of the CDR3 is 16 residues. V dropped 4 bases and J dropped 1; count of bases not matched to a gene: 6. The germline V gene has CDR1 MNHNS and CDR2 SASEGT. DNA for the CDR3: TGTGCCAGCAGTGCACCGACAGGGCTGAACACCGGGGAGCTGTTTTTT. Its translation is CASSAPTGLNTGELFF.